The clone carrying this T cell receptor beta chain was picked up a small number of times. Its target is unknown. Trimming shortened V by 0 bases and J by 15 bases, and 13 bases separated the two germline ends. The CDR3 spans 12 residues. CDR1 is SGHRS and CDR2 is YFSETQ in the germline V gene. The data are from a study of T-cell memory formation after mild COVID-19. One entry per CDR3 protein, called by TCRdb with MiXCR from the 5' RACE reads. The table lists roughly 170,000 distinct CDR3 sequences, approximately 18% of them singletons. Study-level points and caveats: Shrinking CD4+ clones resided mostly in CM and EM, and CD8+ ones in EMRA.

V and J are TRBV5-1 and TRBJ2-1, with D perhaps TRBD1 (5 bases). The sequenced sample consisted of PBMCs or a T cell subset sorted from them (not recorded which). The sequence was obtained from a man between 18 and 35 years old who had mild COVID-19 (a few samples of this study predate the infection). Cell type and time point are not known. As DNA, the CDR3 is TGCGCCAGCAGCTTGGAAGGGGCTGTTGGGTTCTTC. Amino acid sequence: CASSLEGAVGFF.